The subject of this entry is one T cell receptor beta chain. Its antigen remains unknown. This sample is part of a study of cytomegalovirus exposure and HLA in healthy donors. Study-wide context: Early release data held 85 million to 95 million unique TCRs from HLA-typed donors.

The primer mix had 60 Vbeta and 13 Jbeta primers. Method: immunoSEQ multiplex PCR; TCRdb's copy keeps in-frame clones and lacks some. The sample table sets out approximately 79,000 clones. This CDR3 comprises 14 residues. J gave up 4 bases and V 3 bases, and 4 bases lay outside the gene matches. The germline V gene encodes CDR1 SGHRS and CDR2 YFSETQ. Regarding the study as a whole: HLA restriction was apparent for most CMV-associated TCR beta chains in a later analysis. A few CMV-associated chains proved CMV antigen-specific in vitro. Previous analysis showed most TCR beta V segments were productive about 90% or about 30% of the time.

This TCR was sampled from a man between 40 and 49 years old in good health and CMV-seronegative. The chain carries TRBV5-1 and TRBJ2-3; TRBD2 aligns across 8 bases. The sample comprised PBMCs. CDR3 region: CASSWGGGPDTQYF. CDR3 DNA sequence: TGCGCCAGCAGCTGGGGCGGGGGGCCAGATACGCAGTATTTT.